This passage covers 19 T cell receptor beta chains from one sample sequenced in a study of tumor and adjacent non-tumor tissue in lung cancer. The library came from three nested PCR rounds adapted from ARM-PCR protocols. TCRdb reprocessed the multiplex PCR reads via MiXCR and lists one record per CDR3 protein. The sample holds around 70,000 distinct CDR3 sequences, 50% to 60% seen once. RNA was extracted from bulk tissue without any cell sorting. Sequencing was performed on lung tumor tissue. The receptors stem from a man aged 45-65 years with non-small cell lung cancer.

Notes on this clonotype: A much larger clone differs from this one at a single base, so this may be a read error. V and J are TRBV20-1 and TRBJ2-7; 14 bases match TRBD2. Germline V lookup: CDR1 DFQATT, CDR2 SNEGSKA (reference sequence). With 3 bases clipped from V and 8 bases from J, the junction kept 15 bases outside the gene matches. This CDR3 spans 17 amino acids. CDR3 residues: CSASGQGTSGSSRKQYF. CDR3 bases: TGCAGTGCTAGCGGGCAGGGGACTAGCGGGAGTTCGCGGAAGCAGTACTTC.

As for this clonotype: Since the CDR3 does not end with the conserved phenylalanine or tryptophan, this likely comes from a read error. This chain links TRBV11-2 with TRBJ2-4; 9 nucleotides agree with TRBD1. J lost 5 bases, V lost 4 bases, and 6 bases had no gene match. This CDR3 has 15 amino acids. Germline V gives CDR1 SGHAT, CDR2 FQNNGV. DNA for the CDR3: TGTGCCAGCAGCTGGACAGGGGAGGCCCAAAACATTCAGTACTTG. Protein: CASSWTGEAQNIQYL.

This rearrangement joins TRBV4-2 to TRBJ2-3; D might be TRBD1 or TRBD2, each matching 6 bases. Germline CDR1 LGHNA, CDR2 YNFKEQ. V was trimmed by 0 bases and J by 6 bases, leaving 22 bases between them. CDR3 length: 18 residues. CDR3 in DNA: TGTGCCAGCAGCCAAGATTTGGCTAGTAGGGGGGCTCTGGATACGCAGTATTTT. Its translation: CASSQDLASRGALDTQYF.

A note on this clonotype: Without the conserved terminal phenylalanine or tryptophan, this CDR3 likely stems from a read error. The chain has TRBV6-6 and TRBJ2-1; 8 nucleotides line up with TRBD1. The CDR3 contains 16 residues. Germline assignment: CDR1 MNHNY and CDR2 SVGAGI (reference sequence). This CDR3 reads CASSDRDRPSYYEQFS. The DNA for the CDR3 is TGTGCCAGCAGTGACAGGGACAGGCCTTCCTACTATGAGCAGTTCTCC.

By frequency in the sample, this clonotype is medium-sized. The chain has TRBV11-2 and TRBJ1-4; TRBD1 might be the D (6 bases). V lost 5 bases, J lost 4 bases, and 14 bases lay in between. The CDR3 contains 15 residues. In germline, CDR1 is SGHAT, CDR2 FQNNGV. The CDR3 region is CASSLGGADNEKLFF. Here the CDR3 DNA reads TGTGCCAGCAGCCTGGGGGGGGCGGATAATGAAAAACTGTTTTTT.

The V call is TRBV7-9, the J call TRBJ2-7; D tentatively reads TRBD1 or TRBD2 (5 bases each). The V gene's germline CDR1 is SEHNR and CDR2 FQNEAQ (reference sequence). The CDR3 has 13 amino acids. V lost 5 bases and J lost 5, with 13 bases in between. In DNA form, the CDR3 reads TGTGCCAGCAGCCGGACATGGGAGCACGAGCAGTACTTC. Encoded protein: CASSRTWEHEQYF.

This clonotype was picked up a small number of times. One end of the junction does not line up with germline, which may come from a read error. The chain uses TRBV11-3 and TRBJ2-1; 12 nucleotides agree with TRBD2. Germline loops: CDR1 SGHNT, CDR2 YENEEA. The CDR3 is 15 residues long. In DNA, the CDR3 is TGTGCTAGCAACACCGGACTAGCGGGATACAATGAGCAGTTCTTC. This encodes CASNTGLAGYNEQFF. The full variable domain, completed using reference TRBV11-3 and TRBJ2-1, is EAGVVQSPRYKIIEKKQPVAFWCNPISGHNTLYWYLQNLGQGPELLIRYENEEAVDDSQLPKDRFSAERLKGVDSTLKIQPAELGDSAVYLCASNTGLAGYNEQFFGPGTRLTVL.

In this sample, this clonotype turned up once. A read error is possible here, since a much larger clone lies one base away. This chain links TRBV10-1 with TRBJ2-2, with D possibly matching TRBD1 (6 bases). Germline CDR1 reads WNHNN; CDR2 reads SYGVQD (reference sequence). The CDR3 spans 15 residues. The CDR3 DNA sequence: TGCGCCAGGAGTGAACAGGGAGCGAACACCGGGGAGCTGTTTTTT. The encoded protein is CARSEQGANTGELFF.

This clonotype appeared a single time. This sequence may be a read error, since a much larger clone differs from it by one base. The missing conserved phenylalanine or tryptophan at the end of this CDR3 makes a read error likely. The chain has TRBV5-6 and TRBJ2-5; D is unresolved. Deletions cut 4 bases from V and 2 bases from J, with 15 bases between. CDR1 and CDR2 from the germline V gene are SGHDT and YYEEEE. The CDR3 covers 15 residues. The DNA for the CDR3 is TGTGCCAGCAGCGTCTTTCCTTTGGGACAAGAGACCCAGTACTCC. Encoded protein: CASSVFPLGQETQYS.

Concerning this clonotype: A read error may account for a junction end that differs from germline. The chain combines TRBV29-1 with TRBJ2-5, with D possibly TRBD1 on 6 matching bases. Germline CDR1 SQVTM, CDR2 ANQGSEA. The CDR3 length is 15 residues. The CDR3 DNA follows: TGCAGTGTTGCACCCGGACAGTTCGGAGAAGAGACCCAGTACTTC. Amino acid sequence: CSVAPGQFGEETQYF.

As concerns this clonotype: Because the CDR3 is missing its conserved closing phenylalanine or tryptophan, this is likely a read error. The chain has TRBV6-5 and TRBJ2-2, with a weak D call TRBD2 (5 bases). The CDR3 totals 13 residues. The germline V gene has CDR1 MNHEY and CDR2 SVGAGI. The CDR3 DNA follows: TGTGCCAGCAGTTTTAGGCGCACCGGGGAACTGTTTTTA. This translates into CASSFRRTGELFL.

This clonotype was recorded at least ten times. A single base separates this from a much larger clone, so it may be a read error. The chain joins TRBV28 to TRBJ2-1; D remains unclear. The CDR3 consists of 15 residues. From germline, CDR1 is MDHEN and CDR2 SYDVKM. As DNA, the CDR3 is TGTGAGACACCGTTTCCGGCCTACGCTCACGATGAGCAGTTCTTC. This encodes CETPFPAYAHDEQFF.

Of note for this clonotype: At one boundary the junction diverges from the germline segment, which might be a read error. The chain employs TRBV4-1 and TRBJ2-3, with D perhaps TRBD2 (6 bases). CDR1 is MGHRA, CDR2 YSYEKL, per germline. This CDR3 has 15 amino acids. The CDR3 is CASSQLSVGEDTHYF. The CDR3 nucleotides read TGCGCCAGCAGTCAGTTGAGCGTGGGGGAGGATACGCACTATTTT.

This clonotype was detected only a few times. V gene TRBV7-8 combines with J gene TRBJ2-7, with D unresolved. V shed 1 base and J shed 4 bases, with 23 bases lying between them. The CDR3 length is 18 residues. Germline V lookup: CDR1 SGHVS, CDR2 FQNEAQ. The DNA for the CDR3 is TGTGCCAGCAGCTTAGACCGAGAAGGTTACGGAACCCCTTACGAGCAGTACTTC. Its protein is CASSLDREGYGTPYEQYF.

With regard to this clonotype: The missing conserved phenylalanine or tryptophan at the end of this CDR3 makes a read error likely. V gene TRBV29-1 combines with J gene TRBJ2-1; the match to TRBD1 covers 8 bases. The CDR3 is made up of 13 amino acids. After removal of 6 bases from V and 4 bases from J, the junction contained 5 bases not matched to a gene. CDR1 and CDR2 (germline): SQVTM, ANQGSEA. CDR3 sequence reads: CSVWTGRYNEQFL. The CDR3 bases are TGCAGCGTCTGGACAGGGCGATACAATGAGCAGTTCTTA.

The V call is TRBV5-1, the J call TRBJ1-2, with D perhaps TRBD1 (5 bases). Trimming took off 4 bases at V and 7 bases at J, with 14 bases between the two ends. CDR3 size: 13 residues. Germline V gives CDR1 SGHRS, CDR2 YFSETQ. This CDR3 reads CASSPDTALGYTF. CDR3 nucleotide sequence: TGCGCCAGCAGCCCGGACACGGCTCTTGGCTACACCTTC.

This clonotype has more than one count but fewer than ten. A much more abundant neighbour one base away suggests this may be a read error. The chain recombines TRBV12-3 or TRBV12-4 with TRBJ1-2; the match to TRBD1 covers 12 bases. With V trimmed by 7 bases and J by 6 bases, 9 bases remained unmatched. This CDR3 comprises 15 residues. This CDR3 is CASIEGQGARDGYTF. DNA for the CDR3: TGTGCCAGCATCGAGGGACAGGGGGCTCGTGATGGCTACACCTTC.

This chain joins TRBV10-3 and TRBJ2-2; D is possibly TRBD2 (5 bases). The V gene lost 2 bases and the J gene lost 5 bases, with 21 bases spanning the gap. In germline, CDR1 is ENHRY, CDR2 SYGVKD. The CDR3 totals 18 residues. The chain's CDR3 is CAISERGSGSTNTGELFF. CDR3 in DNA: TGTGCCATCAGTGAGCGGGGATCCGGATCTACTAATACCGGGGAGCTGTTTTTT.

As for this clonotype: Sequence at one end of the junction differs from germline and may be a read error. This chain connects TRBV20-1 to TRBJ2-1; 14 bases fit TRBD2. This CDR3 has 18 residues. Per the germline V gene, CDR1 is DFQATT and CDR2 is SNEGSKA (reference sequence). CDR3: CSARARLAGGPAYNGQFF. The CDR3 DNA follows: TGCAGTGCTAGAGCTCGACTAGCGGGGGGGCCAGCCTACAATGGGCAGTTCTTC.